This TCR beta chain was documented in a study of beta chain features in type 1 diabetes. Across the study: There was similarity between patients and healthy donors in age, gender and cell yields. Whole-study results and caveats: A closer apparent resemblance between naive, central memory and Treg TCRB repertoires was seen in patients than in healthy donors. Type 1 diabetes patients had TCRB CDR3s that were shorter (moderately but significantly so) in all four CD4+ subsets.

V gave up 0 bases and J gave up 2 bases; unmatched junction bases: 4. The CDR3 is 15 residues long. CDR1 is SGHDN, CDR2 FVKESK, per germline. This clone was seen only a few times. Its antigen remains unknown. All of the isolated RNA was reverse transcribed, so expressed TCRB transcripts were sequenced. Each sample of naive, central memory or regulatory T cells had, on average, about 3.5 million reads. The repertoire was sequenced with immunoSEQ multiplex PCR; TCRdb's copy has only in-frame clones and lacks some. This sample yields roughly 250,000 clones, of which 9% to 10% are seen a single time; 0.03% to 0.035% belongs to the top ten.

The specimen sequenced was naive CD4+ T cells from blood. The sequence was collected from a woman aged 18 to 35 in good health. V usage is TRBV14 and J usage is TRBJ2-7, with 7 bases lining up with TRBD2. The CDR3 nucleotides read TGTGCCAGCAGCCAAGATCTAGCGGCTACCTACGAGCAGTACTTC. Translation gives CASSQDLAATYEQYF. Drawing the rest from reference TRBV14 and TRBJ2-7, the complete variable domain is EAGVTQFPSHSVIEKGQTVTLRCDPISGHDNLYWYRRVMGKEIKFLLHFVKESKQDESGMPNNRFLAERTGGTYSTLKVQPAELEDSGVYFCASSQDLAATYEQYFGPGTRLTVT.